A single sample is the source of the 9 T cell receptor beta chains below, sequenced in a study of T cell repertoires in cytomegalovirus infection. TCRdb independently ran MiXCR on the reads; one entry per CDR3 protein. The sample holds 200,000 to 250,000 distinct CDR3 sequences, over 20% seen once. Sequencing input: CD8+ T cells from PBMCs. The source of these receptors is a human donor in good health (CMV status not recorded). Some clones in this sample may be carry-over from other donors' samples.

In its sample, this clonotype was seen a few times. V gene TRBV5-1 combines with J gene TRBJ1-1; TRBD1 agrees at 7 bases. This CDR3 has 14 amino acids. V lost 7 bases to trimming and J lost 5 bases; unmatched junction nucleotides: 11. Per germline, CDR1 SGHRS and CDR2 YFSETQ. The chain's CDR3 is CASGRDSRWTEAFF. The CDR3, as DNA: TGCGCCAGCGGCCGGGACAGTAGATGGACTGAAGCTTTCTTT. Filled out from reference TRBV5-1 and TRBJ1-1, the complete variable domain reads KAGVTQTPRYLIKTRGQQVTLSCSPISGHRSVSWYQQTPGQGLQFLFEYFSETQRNKGNFPGRFSGRQFSNSRSEMNVSTLELGDSALYLCASGRDSRWTEAFFGQGTRLTVV.

The genes are TRBV28 and TRBJ2-5; D unresolved. Germline V CDR1 and CDR2: MDHEN, SYDVKM. Trimming removed 5 bases at V and 5 bases at J, with 18 bases between. This CDR3 is 15 amino acids long. The CDR3 nucleotides read TGTGCCAGCAGTGGCACGTTGAGACACTTGGAGACCCAGTACTTC. It is translated as CASSGTLRHLETQYF.

The V gene is TRBV12-3 or TRBV12-4, the J gene TRBJ1-1; the D is unclear. The CDR3 runs 16 residues. V lost 2 bases to trimming and J lost 0 bases, with 13 bases between them. For the CDR3, the DNA is TGTGCCAGCAGTTTATTTAGGGTCAGCTTGAACACTGAAGCTTTCTTT. Its translation: CASSLFRVSLNTEAFF.

CDR3 region: CASSPGTVLNYGYTF. CDR3 nucleotide sequence: TGTGCCAGCAGCCCCGGGACCGTGCTTAACTATGGCTACACCTTC. The chain recombines TRBV14 with TRBJ1-2; a weak D match, TRBD1 (5 bases). The CDR3 is made up of 15 amino acids. The V end lost 4 bases, the J end lost 1 base, and 13 bases lay between the germline ends. CDR1 is SGHDN, CDR2 FVKESK, per germline.

The chain carries TRBV28 and TRBJ1-5; the D gene is possibly TRBD1 (6 bases). Between the trimmed V and J ends, which lost 4 bases and 6 bases, there was a span of 16 bases. From germline, CDR1 is MDHEN and CDR2 SYDVKM. This CDR3 spans 15 amino acids. DNA for the CDR3: TGTGCCAGCAGTTCGCACTACAGGGAAAGTCAGCCCCAGCATTTT. This gives the protein CASSSHYRESQPQHF.

DNA for the CDR3: TGCAGTGCTCCTCGGACCGAGTACAATGAGCAGTTCTTC. As protein: CSAPRTEYNEQFF. The gene calls are TRBV20-1 and TRBJ2-1; D gene ambiguous. CDR1 is DFQATT, CDR2 SNEGSKA, per germline (reference sequence). The CDR3 is made up of 13 amino acids. Trimming stripped 5 bases from V and 4 bases from J, with 12 bases between.

A word on this clonotype: The CDR3 end shows no conserved phenylalanine or tryptophan, and so a read error is likely. The chain employs TRBV14 and TRBJ2-7; 8 bases fit TRBD1. With V trimmed by 4 bases and J by 3 bases, 2 bases remained unmatched. The CDR3 contains 13 residues. The V gene's germline CDR1 is SGHDN and CDR2 FVKESK. The CDR3 here is CASSLGQGYEQYI. CDR3 DNA sequence: TGTGCCAGCAGCCTCGGACAGGGCTACGAGCAGTACATC.

The V call is TRBV19, the J call TRBJ1-5, with D unresolved. This CDR3 has 17 amino acids. Trimming removed 3 bases at V and 8 bases at J, with 23 bases between. The germline CDR1 and CDR2 sequences are LNHDA and SQIVND (reference sequence). The CDR3 region has the DNA TGTGCCAGTAGTATTTCGCGCTCCGGCCCTACGAGGGAGCCCCAGCATTTT. It is translated as CASSISRSGPTREPQHF.

On this clonotype itself: This clone may be a read error of a much larger clone one base away. This rearrangement joins TRBV28 to TRBJ2-3; the match to TRBD2 covers 9 bases. This CDR3 contains 14 residues. Per the germline V gene, CDR1 is MDHEN and CDR2 is SYDVKM. CDR3 residues: CASTKGTSIDTQNF. Here the CDR3 DNA reads TGTGCCAGCACCAAAGGGACTAGCATAGATACGCAGAATTTT.